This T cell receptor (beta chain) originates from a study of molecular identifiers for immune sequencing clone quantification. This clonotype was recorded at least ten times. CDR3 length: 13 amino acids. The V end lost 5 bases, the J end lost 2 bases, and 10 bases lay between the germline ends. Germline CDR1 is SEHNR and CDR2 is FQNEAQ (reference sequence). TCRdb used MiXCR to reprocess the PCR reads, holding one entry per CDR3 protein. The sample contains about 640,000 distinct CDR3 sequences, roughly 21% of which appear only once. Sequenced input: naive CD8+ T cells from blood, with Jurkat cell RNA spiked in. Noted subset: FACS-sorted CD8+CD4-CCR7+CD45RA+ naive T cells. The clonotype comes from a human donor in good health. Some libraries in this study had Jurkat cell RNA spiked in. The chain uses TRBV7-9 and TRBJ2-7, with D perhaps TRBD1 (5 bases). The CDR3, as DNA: TGTGCCAGCAGCCCAGGGTACGCCTACGAGCAGTACTTC. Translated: CASSPGYAYEQYF.